The 25 T cell receptor beta chains below all came from one sample that was sequenced in a study of spatial heterogeneity in lung cancer. Overall study findings and caveats: Tracking of tumor mutation counts was seen in expanded intratumoral alpha and beta TCR counts.

MiXCR, run by TCRdb on the 5' RACE reads, gives a single entry per CDR3 protein. This sample has approximately 510 distinct CDR3 sequences, with less than 20% found just once. This sample's time point: sample taken at primary tumor resection. Which antigens these TCRs recognize remains unknown. Sequenced here: lung tumor tissue, sampled at surgery. The receptors originated from a female donor with early-stage non-small cell lung cancer.

V gene TRBV5-1 combines with J gene TRBJ2-7, with a possible D match to TRBD1 (5 bases). The germline V gene has CDR1 SGHRS and CDR2 YFSETQ. V lost 5 bases, J lost 7 bases, and 10 bases lay in between. The CDR3 is made up of 11 amino acids. As DNA, the CDR3 is TGCGCCAGCAGGGCAGGGTGGGAGCAGTACTTC. Its translation: CASRAGWEQYF.

This clonotype is judged medium-sized (0.01 to 0.1%). The chain combines TRBV28 with TRBJ2-2; tentatively, D is TRBD1 (6 bases). Germline V gene data show CDR1 as MDHEN and CDR2 as SYDVKM. This CDR3 has 14 residues. The germline V and J ends were trimmed by 7 bases and 1 base, with 10 bases remaining between them. CDR3 protein: CASKPTGNTGELFF. CDR3 nucleotide sequence: TGTGCCAGCAAACCGACAGGGAACACCGGGGAGCTGTTTTTT. The full variable domain, in which reference TRBV28 and TRBJ2-2 provide the parts outside the CDR3, is DVKVTQSSRYLVKRTGEKVFLECVQDMDHENMFWYRQDPGLGLRLIYFSYDVKMKEKGDIPEGYSVSREKKERFSLILESASTNQTSMYLCASKPTGNTGELFFGEGSRLTVL.

Judged by abundance, this clonotype is large (0.1 to 1%). V gene TRBV7-3 combines with J gene TRBJ2-2; D not resolved. The CDR3 extends over 16 amino acids. Germline V CDR1 and CDR2: SGHTA, FQGTGA. The V end was cut by 4 bases, the J end by 2 bases, with 14 bases between. The CDR3 nucleotides read TGTGCCAGCAGCTCCGCTCGGGCGGATAACACCGGGGAGCTGTTTTTT. Amino acids: CASSSARADNTGELFF.

This clonotype is large in the sample. The chain has TRBV6-2 or TRBV6-3 and TRBJ2-7; 12 nucleotides agree with TRBD1. V dropped 6 bases and J dropped 5; count of bases not matched to a gene: 8. Per the germline V gene, CDR1 is MNHEY and CDR2 is SVGEGT. The length of the CDR3 is 15 residues. For the CDR3, the DNA is TGTGCCAGCAGCACACCGGGACAGGGGGCCCACGAGCAGTACTTC. This gives the protein CASSTPGQGAHEQYF.

V and J are TRBV20-1 and TRBJ2-3; D remains unclear. The germline CDR1 and CDR2 sequences are DFQATT and SNEGSKA (reference sequence). The CDR3 runs to 10 residues. The germline V and J ends were trimmed by 7 bases and 3 bases, with 5 bases remaining between them. CDR3: CSGLTDTQYF. DNA of the CDR3: TGCAGTGGCTTAACAGATACGCAGTATTTT.

This clonotype is categorized as medium-sized. The chain employs TRBV29-1 and TRBJ2-3; 13 nucleotides line up with TRBD2. The germline V gene has CDR1 SQVTM and CDR2 ANQGSEA. CDR3 length: 17 amino acids. J was trimmed by 0 bases and V by 1 base; bases with no gene match: 4. This CDR3 is CSVEGTSGGRSTDTQYF. In DNA form, the CDR3 reads TGCAGCGTTGAAGGGACTAGCGGGGGAAGGAGCACAGATACGCAGTATTTT.

This clonotype is labeled as large. One end of the junction fails to match germline, which may point to a read error. V usage is TRBV19 and J usage is TRBJ2-1; possibly TRBD2 for D (7 bases). CDR1 and CDR2 (germline): LNHDA, SQIVND (reference sequence). The CDR3 spans 16 residues. For the CDR3, the DNA is TGTGCCATTAGTATCCGGAGGGGGGGCAACTACAATGAGCAGTTCTTC. Residues: CAISIRRGGNYNEQFF.

By share, this clonotype ranks as large. V usage is TRBV14 and J usage is TRBJ2-7; D possibly corresponds to TRBD2 (6 bases). Germline V gene lookup returns CDR1 SGHDN and CDR2 FVKESK. The length of the CDR3 is 14 residues. The V gene lost 3 bases and the J gene lost 0 bases, with 9 bases spanning the gap. The CDR3: CASSQGLVSYEQYF. The CDR3 region has the DNA TGTGCCAGCAGCCAGGGACTCGTCTCCTACGAGCAGTACTTC.

Sample share makes this clonotype large. The chain recombines TRBV7-3 with TRBJ2-2; 8 positions agree with TRBD1. V was clipped by 5 bases and J by 6 bases; unmatched bases: 8. Per the germline V gene, CDR1 is SGHTA and CDR2 is FQGTGA. This CDR3 region has 15 residues. CDR3 bases: TGTGCCAGCAGCCCTCCAGGGGGCGGCTCCGGGGAGCTGTTTTTT. It codes for CASSPPGGGSGELFF.

By its share, this clonotype is large. The chain carries TRBV20-1 and TRBJ2-2; a possible D gene is TRBD1 (6 bases). The V gene lost 3 bases and the J gene lost 4 bases, with 9 bases spanning the gap. Germline V gives CDR1 DFQATT, CDR2 SNEGSKA (reference sequence). The CDR3 has 13 residues. The CDR3 region has the DNA TGCAGTGCTAGTACAGGGTCCACCGGGGAGCTGTTTTTT. Translated: CSASTGSTGELFF.

This clonotype qualifies as large. V and J are TRBV6-2 or TRBV6-3 and TRBJ2-5, with D unclear. The V gene's germline CDR1 is MNHEY and CDR2 SVGEGT. This CDR3 spans 11 amino acids. V was shortened by 2 bases and J by 5 bases, with 3 bases between the two germline ends. The DNA for the CDR3 is TGTGCCAGCAGTTACGGGGAGACCCAGTACTTC. It codes for CASSYGETQYF.

As concerns this clonotype: A junction boundary mismatches the germline segment, possibly from a read error. The chain is built from TRBV12-5 and TRBJ2-2, with D possibly TRBD2 on 5 matching bases. This CDR3 contains 11 residues. Per germline, CDR1 LGHNT and CDR2 FRNRAP. In DNA form, the CDR3 reads TGTGCTAGTGGTTTGGCCGGGGAGTTGTTTTTT. The encoded protein is CASGLAGELFF. Full variable domain (rest looked up from reference TRBV12-5 and TRBJ2-2): DARVTQTPRHKVTEMGQEVTMRCQPILGHNTVFWYRQTMMQGLELLAYFRNRAPLDDSGMPKDRFSAEMPDATLATLKIQPSEPRDSAVYFCASGLAGELFFGEGSRLTVL.

By sample fraction, this clonotype is large. J is TRBJ2-6 and V is TRBV7-2; maybe TRBD2 (5 bases). Trimming removed 1 base from V and 10 bases from J, with 8 bases in between. Germline CDR1 is SGHTA and CDR2 is FQGNSA. The CDR3 sequence is 13 residues long. The CDR3 loop reads CASSLVGGNVLTF. The CDR3 region has the DNA TGTGCCAGCAGCTTAGTTGGAGGAAACGTCCTGACTTTC.

By share of the sample, this clonotype is large. This sequence joins TRBV7-3 and TRBJ2-2; D may match TRBD1 or TRBD2 (5 bases each). This CDR3 is built from 16 residues. V gave up 3 bases and J gave up 0 bases, with 11 bases separating them. Germline V gives CDR1 SGHTA, CDR2 FQGTGA. CDR3 DNA: TGTGCCAGCAGCTTGATTGGGGGATCGAACACCGGGGAGCTGTTTTTT. Amino acid sequence: CASSLIGGSNTGELFF.

This chain uses TRBV20-1 with TRBJ2-3; D may be TRBD1 or TRBD2 (6 bases each). The CDR3 has 13 amino acids. Trimming took off 4 bases at V and 2 bases at J, with 10 bases between the two ends. Germline assignment: CDR1 DFQATT and CDR2 SNEGSKA (reference sequence). CDR3 in DNA: TGCAGTGCTACAGGGGACTCCACAGATACGCAGTATTTT. Translating gives CSATGDSTDTQYF.

This clonotype is termed large. V and J are TRBV7-9 and TRBJ2-1; 7 bases are shared with TRBD2. Losses at the gene ends were 8 bases for V and 5 bases for J; bases not matched to a gene: 27. CDR1 SEHNR and CDR2 FQNEAQ come from the germline V gene (reference sequence). The CDR3 loop spans 20 amino acids. The CDR3 loop is CASGQLGGLVRNTSNNEQFF. DNA for the CDR3: TGTGCCAGCGGACAATTGGGCGGACTAGTCCGCAATACATCCAACAATGAGCAGTTCTTC.

In its sample, this clonotype ranks as large (0.1 to 1%). Written as DNA, the CDR3 is TGTGCCAGTAGTATCCGGAGGGGGGGCAACTACAATGAGCAGTTCTTC. Translating it yields CASSIRRGGNYNEQFF. The chain recombines TRBV19 with TRBJ2-1, with D maybe TRBD2 (7 bases). V was clipped by 3 bases and J by 3 bases, with 15 bases between them. Per germline, CDR1 LNHDA and CDR2 SQIVND (reference sequence). The CDR3 runs to 16 residues.

CDR3 DNA: TGTGCCAGCAGCTTAGGCGGGGCGGGTGTCGGGGAGCTGTTTTTT. It translates to CASSLGGAGVGELFF. The chain combines TRBV7-8 with TRBJ2-2; D might be TRBD2 (6 bases). V lost 1 base to trimming and J lost 7 bases, with 13 bases between them. The CDR3 contains 15 residues. From germline, CDR1 is SGHVS and CDR2 FQNEAQ.

This clonotype is large in the sample. The gene calls are TRBV7-8 and TRBJ2-7, with a weak D call TRBD1 (6 bases). The V end lost 0 bases, the J end lost 2 bases, and 11 bases lay between the germline ends. The CDR3 runs 15 residues. Germline V lookup: CDR1 SGHVS, CDR2 FQNEAQ. CDR3 residues: CASSLALDRTYEQYF. The CDR3, as DNA: TGTGCCAGCAGCTTAGCGCTGGACAGAACCTACGAGCAGTACTTC.

This clonotype appeared once. The chain employs TRBV6-2 or TRBV6-3 and TRBJ1-5, with 10 bases that match TRBD1. The V segment lost 6 bases and the J segment 9 bases; nucleotides outside the gene matches: 17. This CDR3 is built from 17 residues. Germline V gene data show CDR1 as MNHEY and CDR2 as SVGEGT. The DNA for the CDR3 is TGTGCCAGCAGCCGGGGCCGGGACAGGGGATCCTCATGGCCCCAGCATTTT. This encodes CASSRGRDRGSSWPQHF.

By share of the sample, this clonotype is large. The CDR3 bases are TGTGCCAGCCGGGTAGCTGGGGCCAACGTCCTGACTTTC. This encodes CASRVAGANVLTF. This sequence joins TRBV19 and TRBJ2-6, with D unresolved. Germline values: CDR1 LNHDA, CDR2 SQIVND (reference sequence). The CDR3 is 13 residues long. V dropped 9 bases and J dropped 2 bases, with 8 bases sitting between them.

This clonotype is medium-sized. The chain is built from TRBV29-1 and TRBJ1-2; 10 positions match TRBD1. Germline V CDR1 and CDR2: SQVTM, ANQGSEA. The V and J ends lost 7 bases and 6 bases, in that order; junction bases with no gene match: 8. The CDR3 is 13 amino acids. In DNA form, the CDR3 reads TGCAGCGCCGAAGACAGGGGGCATGATGGCTACACCTTC. This codes for CSAEDRGHDGYTF.

This clonotype is deemed large. The gene calls are TRBV11-2 and TRBJ2-1; TRBD2 aligns across 8 bases. The germline CDR1 and CDR2 sequences are SGHAT and FQNNGV. This CDR3 has 16 residues. The trim removed 2 bases at V and 0 bases at J, leaving 3 bases unmatched. CDR3 sequence: CASSLSGGASYNEQFF. CDR3 DNA sequence: TGTGCCAGCAGCTTATCCGGGGGGGCCTCCTACAATGAGCAGTTCTTC.

This clonotype is large in the sample. The chain combines TRBV29-1 with TRBJ2-2; D is uncertain. Germline assignment: CDR1 SQVTM and CDR2 ANQGSEA. The CDR3 is made up of 13 amino acids. V dropped 4 bases and J dropped 4 bases, with 10 bases sitting between them. CDR3 protein: CSVGGRSTGELFF. The CDR3 DNA follows: TGCAGCGTTGGGGGTCGGAGCACCGGGGAGCTGTTTTTT.

Within the sample, this clonotype is large. The chain employs TRBV20-1 and TRBJ2-2, with no clear D. The CDR3 is made up of 14 amino acids. Germline values: CDR1 DFQATT, CDR2 SNEGSKA (reference sequence). V was cut by 0 bases and J by 8 bases, with 13 bases left in between. The CDR3 nucleotides read TGCAGTGCTAGAGACCTCCGAACCGGGGGGGAGCTGTTTTTT. Its translation is CSARDLRTGGELFF.